The 8 T cell receptor beta chains below come from one sample, sequenced in a study of identical twins. Each CDR3 protein is one row after TCRdb ran MiXCR on the 5' RACE reads. The sample has some 500,000 distinct CDR3 sequences, 14% seen once; the top ten hold roughly 0.56%. The data were also submitted as part of a second study, on yellow fever vaccine responses in identical twins.

The sample was CD4+ T cells sorted from blood. The receptors shown here come from a woman between 18 and 30 years old in good health.

This clonotype was recorded many times. The rearrangement uses TRBV5-1 and TRBJ2-2; D gene uncertain. V lost 0 bases and J lost 1, with 4 bases in between. CDR3 length: 14 amino acids. CDR1 SGHRS and CDR2 YFSETQ come from the germline V gene. The CDR3 region is CASSLEGNTGELFF. The CDR3 region has the DNA TGCGCCAGCAGCTTGGAGGGGAACACCGGGGAGCTGTTTTTT.

The V and J genes are TRBV5-1 and TRBJ2-5; tentatively, D is TRBD1 (6 bases). The V end was cut by 0 bases, the J end by 3 bases, with 12 bases between. The length of the CDR3 is 15 residues. In germline, CDR1 is SGHRS, CDR2 YFSETQ. The CDR3 sequence: CASSLGIYREETQYF. The CDR3 DNA sequence: TGCGCCAGCAGCTTGGGAATCTACAGGGAAGAGACCCAGTACTTC.

This clonotype was counted many times. The chain joins TRBV5-1 to TRBJ2-7; D may be TRBD1 (6 bases). Trimming pared 1 base from V and 3 bases from J, leaving 11 bases between. The CDR3 extends over 14 amino acids. Germline V gives CDR1 SGHRS, CDR2 YFSETQ. The CDR3 nucleotides read TGCGCCAGCAGCTTGAAAGGGACACTCTACGAGCAGTACTTC. Its protein is CASSLKGTLYEQYF.

This clonotype was seen repeatedly, ten times or more. This chain connects TRBV15 to TRBJ2-7, with no clear D. V lost 0 bases and J 6 bases, leaving 12 bases between the germline ends. The CDR3 is 14 residues long. CDR1 is LNHNV, CDR2 YYDKDF, per germline (reference sequence). For the CDR3, the DNA is TGTGCCACCAGCAGAGATCGTGGCAAGGTCGAGCAGTACTTC. It encodes CATSRDRGKVEQYF. The full variable domain, in which reference TRBV15 and TRBJ2-7 provide the parts outside the CDR3, is DAMVIQNPRYQVTQFGKPVTLSCSQTLNHNVMYWYQQKSSQAPKLLFHYYDKDFNNEADTPDNFQSRRPNTSFCFLDIRSPGLGDTAMYLCATSRDRGKVEQYFGPGTRLTVT.

The chain employs TRBV21-1 and TRBJ2-7. TRBV21-1 is flagged as a pseudogene. The CDR3 covers 13 residues. The chain's CDR3 is CASRFYGPYEQYF. The CDR3 DNA sequence: TGTGCCAGCAGGTTCTACGGGCCCTACGAGCAGTACTTC.

The J gene is TRBJ2-1, the V gene TRBV29-1; D unresolved. CDR3 length: 11 residues. The ends were cut back, 0 bases at V and 9 bases at J, with 6 bases in the middle. The germline V gene has CDR1 SQVTM and CDR2 ANQGSEA. CDR3 residues: CSVEEPLEQFF. The CDR3 nucleotides read TGCAGCGTTGAAGAGCCCCTTGAGCAGTTCTTC.

The chain carries TRBV10-1 and TRBJ2-7; 7 bases map to TRBD1. The CDR3 spans 17 residues. Germline CDR1 WNHNN, CDR2 SYGVQD (reference sequence). The junction had 20 bases not matched to a gene; V was cut back by 9 bases and J by 3 bases. This CDR3 reads CARGNGQEVVPDYEQYF. The DNA of the CDR3 is TGCGCCAGGGGCAACGGACAGGAGGTCGTTCCGGACTACGAGCAGTACTTC.

The J gene is TRBJ2-1, the V gene TRBV5-1, with 9 bases matching TRBD2. The CDR3 sequence is 14 residues long. Per germline, CDR1 SGHRS and CDR2 YFSETQ. J was trimmed by 9 bases and V by 0 bases; bases with no gene match: 4. CDR3 in DNA: TGCGCCAGCAGCTTGGCGGGACTAGCATTTGAGCAGTTCTTC. Protein sequence: CASSLAGLAFEQFF.